What follows describes a single T cell receptor beta chain. The library protocol tagged individual cDNA molecules with unique molecular identifiers. MiXCR, applied by TCRdb to the 5' RACE reads, yields one record per CDR3 protein. The sample contains around 34,000 distinct CDR3 sequences, roughly 4.8% of which appear only once. These data come from a study of early T cells in non-severe SARS-CoV-2 infection. Across the whole study: It was bulk RNA from unsorted whole blood that was sequenced, and the chains were unpaired.

Deletions cut 3 bases from V and 3 bases from J, with 18 bases between. The CDR3 has 16 amino acids. Germline values: CDR1 ENHRY, CDR2 SYGVKD. The material sequenced was whole blood. This chain joins TRBV10-3 and TRBJ2-7; no clear D. This TCR was recovered from an adult who was a healthcare worker with PCR-confirmed SARS-CoV-2 infection or an uninfected control (not recorded which). In DNA form, the CDR3 reads TGTGCCATCAGTGAAGGAGACGGGCCCCTAGGCTACGAGCAGTACTTC. Its translation: CAISEGDGPLGYEQYF.